This entry lists 28 T cell receptor beta chains sequenced from one sample in a study of T cells in Graves' hyperthyroidism and ophthalmopathy. RNA transcripts provided the source from which TCR beta CDR3 regions were amplified. The TCR CDR3 was amplified in a first-round RT-PCR using the HTBI primer set. Using its own MiXCR run on the multiplex PCR reads, TCRdb lists one record per CDR3 protein. Of around 300,000 distinct CDR3 sequences in the sample, roughly 19% were seen once. Specimen: blood. Receptors originate from a man between 50 and 59 years old with Graves' ophthalmopathy.

This clonotype was recorded at least ten times. V usage is TRBV18 and J usage is TRBJ2-7; TRBD2 agrees at 9 bases. The CDR3 is 15 amino acids. The germline V gene has CDR1 KGHSH and CDR2 LQKENI. J lost 4 bases, V lost 3 bases, and 7 bases had no gene match. CDR3 protein: CASSPPLAGFYEQYF. In nucleotides, the CDR3 is TGTGCCAGCTCACCTCCTCTAGCGGGATTTTACGAGCAGTACTTC.

This clonotype was seen at least ten times. The rearrangement uses TRBV7-8 and TRBJ2-1; TRBD2 matches at 10 bases. This CDR3 comprises 15 residues. The V segment lost 1 base and the J segment 9 bases; nucleotides outside the gene matches: 6. Germline-derived CDR1 and CDR2 are SGHVS and FQNEAQ. CDR3 residues: CASSLGELAGIEQFF. The CDR3 DNA sequence: TGTGCCAGCAGCTTAGGAGAACTAGCGGGAATTGAGCAGTTCTTC. Full variable domain (remainder filled in from reference TRBV7-8 and TRBJ2-1): GAGVSQSPRYKVAKRGQDVALRCDPISGHVSLFWYQQALGQGPEFLTYFQNEAQLDKSGLPSDRFFAERPEGSVSTLKIQRTQQEDSAVYLCASSLGELAGIEQFFGPGTRLTVL.

This clonotype showed up many times. V and J are TRBV7-9 and TRBJ2-1; possibly TRBD1 for D (6 bases). V lost 5 bases to trimming and J lost 5 bases, with 19 bases between them. This CDR3 contains 16 residues. Germline assignment: CDR1 SEHNR and CDR2 FQNEAQ (reference sequence). CDR3: CASSPRTAQKDNEQFF. Here the CDR3 DNA reads TGTGCCAGCAGCCCTCGGACAGCCCAGAAGGACAATGAGCAGTTCTTC. Filled out from reference TRBV7-9 and TRBJ2-1, the complete variable domain reads DTGVSQNPRHKITKRGQNVTFRCDPISEHNRLYWYRQTLGQGPEFLTYFQNEAQLEKSRLLSDRFSAERPKGSFSTLEIQRTEQGDSAMYLCASSPRTAQKDNEQFFGPGTRLTVL.

The V and J genes are TRBV19 and TRBJ2-1; 11 positions match TRBD2. This CDR3 is built from 15 residues. Germline loops: CDR1 LNHDA, CDR2 SQIVND (reference sequence). The junction had 4 bases not matched to a gene; V was cut back by 3 bases and J by 6 bases. The CDR3 nucleotides are TGTGCCAGTAGTATGGCTAGCGGGAGGATCAATGAGCAGTTCTTC. This translates into CASSMASGRINEQFF.

This clonotype was counted ten times or more. This chain uses TRBV28 with TRBJ2-7; the D is unclear. Looked up from germline, CDR1 is MDHEN and CDR2 is SYDVKM. V lost 0 bases, J lost 3 bases, and 6 bases lay in between. This CDR3 contains 13 residues. The CDR3 region is CASSLWDGYEQYF. The CDR3 DNA sequence: TGTGCCAGCAGTTTATGGGACGGCTACGAGCAGTACTTC. Supplemented by reference TRBV28 and TRBJ2-7, the full variable domain reads DVKVTQSSRYLVKRTGEKVFLECVQDMDHENMFWYRQDPGLGLRLIYFSYDVKMKEKGDIPEGYSVSREKKERFSLILESASTNQTSMYLCASSLWDGYEQYFGPGTRLTVT.

The CDR3 DNA reads as TGTGCCAGTAGTATTAGTAGTAGTATGAACACTGAAGCTTTCTTT. This sequence encodes CASSISSSMNTEAFF. This chain joins TRBV19 and TRBJ1-1; no reliable D call. Per germline, CDR1 LNHDA and CDR2 SQIVND (reference sequence). Trimming removed 3 bases at V and 0 bases at J, with 11 bases between. CDR3 size: 15 residues.

The sample holds a few counts of this clonotype. The chain combines TRBV5-6 with TRBJ1-5; the D gene is possibly TRBD1 (5 bases). Looked up from germline, CDR1 is SGHDT and CDR2 is YYEEEE. This CDR3 region has 15 residues. V lost 4 bases and J lost 2, with 13 bases in between. The CDR3 loop reads CASSIGHRGNQPQHF. The CDR3 nucleotides read TGTGCCAGCAGCATTGGACATCGGGGCAATCAGCCCCAGCATTTT. Supplemented by reference TRBV5-6 and TRBJ1-5, the full variable domain reads DAGVTQSPTHLIKTRGQQVTLRCSPKSGHDTVSWYQQALGQGPQFIFQYYEEEERQRGNFPDRFSGHQFPNYSSELNVNALLLGDSALYLCASSIGHRGNQPQHFGDGTRLSIL.

This clonotype was detected only a few times. This chain joins TRBV29-1 and TRBJ1-1; the match to TRBD1 covers 7 bases. Germline CDR1 reads SQVTM; CDR2 reads ANQGSEA. Trimming at V came to 1 base and at J to 3 bases, leaving 5 bases not matched to a gene. This CDR3 region has 14 residues. In nucleotides, the CDR3 is TGCAGCGTTGAAGGTGTCAGGGGGGACACTGAAGCTTTCTTT. Translated: CSVEGVRGDTEAFF.

This clonotype was seen more than once but under ten times. The chain joins TRBV7-6 to TRBJ2-5; 10 bases align to TRBD2. Germline CDR1 and CDR2: SGHVS and FNYEAQ. The CDR3 totals 15 residues. J gave up 2 bases and V 5 bases, and 5 bases lay outside the gene matches. Here the CDR3 DNA reads TGTGCCAGCAGCGAACTAGCGGGAACACAAGAGACCCAGTACTTC. Encoded protein: CASSELAGTQETQYF.

This clonotype has more than one count but fewer than ten. The chain joins TRBV6-1 to TRBJ2-3; no firm D call. Germline assignment: CDR1 MNHNS and CDR2 SASEGT. The V and J ends lost 7 bases and 6 bases respectively, with 8 bases between them. The CDR3 is made up of 11 amino acids. CDR3 nucleotide sequence: TGTGCCAGCATAAGTATGGATACGCAGTATTTT. It encodes CASISMDTQYF.

This clonotype showed up just a few times. This chain connects TRBV9 to TRBJ2-1; either TRBD1 or TRBD2 may supply D (5 bases each). The V gene lost 2 bases and the J gene lost 5 bases, with 11 bases spanning the gap. CDR3 size: 14 residues. Germline assignment: CDR1 SGDLS and CDR2 YYNGEE. For the CDR3, the DNA is TGTGCCAGCAGCGTGAGGGGAAGTAACAATGAGCAGTTCTTC. Translating it yields CASSVRGSNNEQFF.

This clonotype was seen a few times. The genes are TRBV3-1 and TRBJ2-2, with D possibly matching TRBD1 (6 bases). The germline gives CDR1 LGHDT, CDR2 YNNKEL (reference sequence). Trimming stripped 5 bases from V and 6 bases from J, with 19 bases between. This CDR3 region has 16 residues. The CDR3 nucleotides are TGTGCCAGCAGCGCTAGTCAAGTACAGGGACCCGGGGAGCTGTTTTTT. Protein sequence: CASSASQVQGPGELFF.

This clonotype was observed many times. The V and J genes are TRBV20-1 and TRBJ2-7; 9 nucleotides match TRBD1. The CDR3 covers 14 residues. Germline-derived CDR1 and CDR2 are DFQATT and SNEGSKA (reference sequence). V shed 6 bases, J shed 4 bases, and the junction held 10 bases outside the gene matches. CDR3: CSAVPDRGSYEQYF. The CDR3, as DNA: TGCAGTGCCGTCCCGGACAGGGGCTCGTACGAGCAGTACTTC.

Written as DNA, the CDR3 is TGTGCCTGGAGTGTCACCACAGGGGTGGACACCGGGGAGCTGTTTTTT. This translates into CAWSVTTGVDTGELFF. The chain has TRBV30 and TRBJ2-2, with 7 nucleotides matching TRBD1. Trimming cost V 0 bases and J 3 bases; bases outside gene matches: 7. The CDR3 length is 16 residues. Germline V gives CDR1 GTSNPN, CDR2 SVGIG (reference sequence).

As concerns this clonotype: In this CDR3 the conserved last residue, phenylalanine or tryptophan, is missing, so a read error is likely. The chain joins TRBV7-3 to TRBJ1-1; D is undetermined. CDR1 is SGHTA and CDR2 is FQGTGA in the germline V gene. V gave up 2 bases and J gave up 0 bases, with 7 bases separating them. The CDR3 consists of 14 residues. CDR3 nucleotides: TGTGCCAGCAGCTTAGGCCGTCTGAACACTGAAGCTTTCCTT. Amino acids: CASSLGRLNTEAFL.

The table lists this clonotype with a few counts. This rearrangement joins TRBV7-3 to TRBJ2-1, with a possible D match to TRBD2 (5 bases). Trimming pared 1 base from V and 8 bases from J, leaving 9 bases between. Germline lookup yields CDR1 SGHTA and CDR2 FQGTGA. The CDR3 length is 13 residues. This CDR3 reads CASSLNKDYEQFF. The CDR3 nucleotides read TGTGCCAGCAGCTTAAATAAGGACTATGAGCAGTTCTTC.

This clonotype was counted between two and nine times. The chain employs TRBV18 and TRBJ2-7; perhaps TRBD2 as D (5 bases). The ends were cut back, 3 bases at V and 3 bases at J, with 12 bases in the middle. CDR1 is KGHSH and CDR2 is LQKENI in the germline V gene. There are 14 residues in the CDR3. In DNA form, the CDR3 reads TGTGCCAGCTCACCCGAGTCCGGGGTCTACGAGCAGTACTTC. It yields the protein CASSPESGVYEQYF.

This clonotype was seen ten or more times. This sequence joins TRBV5-4 and TRBJ2-5; tentatively, D is TRBD1 or TRBD2 (5 bases each). Germline assignment: CDR1 SGHNT and CDR2 YYREEE (reference sequence). CDR3 length: 12 amino acids. Trimming removed 4 bases from V and 5 bases from J, with 9 bases in between. As DNA, the CDR3 is TGTGCCAGCAGCGAGAGGGGTGAGACCCAGTACTTC. Amino acid sequence: CASSERGETQYF.

The chain has TRBV20-1 and TRBJ2-7, with unresolved D. CDR3 size: 12 residues. CDR1 DFQATT and CDR2 SNEGSKA come from the germline V gene (reference sequence). V lost 2 bases and J 4 bases, leaving 9 bases between the germline ends. The CDR3 sequence: CSARFIQYEQYF. The CDR3 DNA follows: TGCAGTGCTAGATTCATCCAATACGAGCAGTACTTC.

This clonotype showed up many times. CDR3 residues: CASSFESTDTQYF. CDR3 nucleotide sequence: TGTGCCAGCAGCTTTGAGAGCACAGATACGCAGTATTTT. The chain couples TRBV7-2 to TRBJ2-3, with D unresolved. This CDR3 spans 13 amino acids. Germline loops: CDR1 SGHTA, CDR2 FQGNSA. The V end lost 3 bases, the J end lost 0 bases, and 4 bases lay between the germline ends.

This clonotype was detected only a few times. The V gene is TRBV2, the J gene TRBJ1-1; D ambiguous. The CDR3 covers 14 residues. Germline-derived CDR1 and CDR2 are SNHLY and FYNNEI. Trimming cost V 1 base and J 8 bases, with 14 bases left between them. The CDR3 bases are TGTGCCAGCAGTGAAGGGGCAGACCTCGCGGAAGCTTTCTTT. It specifies CASSEGADLAEAFF.

This clonotype showed up just a few times. The genes are TRBV5-6 and TRBJ2-7; 7 nucleotides agree with TRBD2. CDR3 length: 15 residues. Germline values: CDR1 SGHDT, CDR2 YYEEEE. V gave up 4 bases and J gave up 3 bases; unmatched junction bases: 10. CDR3 loop: CASSGGSGTIYEQYF. Written as DNA, the CDR3 is TGTGCCAGCAGCGGGGGATCCGGGACTATCTACGAGCAGTACTTC. The whole variable domain, remainder taken from reference TRBV5-6 and TRBJ2-7, is DAGVTQSPTHLIKTRGQQVTLRCSPKSGHDTVSWYQQALGQGPQFIFQYYEEEERQRGNFPDRFSGHQFPNYSSELNVNALLLGDSALYLCASSGGSGTIYEQYFGPGTRLTVT.

This clonotype was recorded a few times. This chain uses TRBV27 with TRBJ1-2; a weak D match, TRBD1 (5 bases). From germline, CDR1 is MNHEY and CDR2 SMNVEV (reference sequence). The CDR3 is 11 amino acids. Between the trimmed V and J ends, which lost 5 bases and 5 bases, there was a span of 6 bases. CDR3 loop: CASSAGYGYTF. Here the CDR3 DNA reads TGTGCCAGCAGTGCAGGGTATGGCTACACCTTC.

This clonotype has ten or more counts. The chain has TRBV2 and TRBJ2-5; 11 nucleotides align to TRBD2. The germline V gene has CDR1 SNHLY and CDR2 FYNNEI. V lost 7 bases, J lost 7 bases, and 5 bases stayed unmatched. The length of the CDR3 is 13 residues. The CDR3 DNA follows: TGTGCCAGCACTAGTAGCGGGAGGGGGACCCAGTACTTC. This gives the protein CASTSSGRGTQYF.

This clonotype has ten or more counts. The chain joins TRBV2 to TRBJ1-1; no definite D call. Germline V lookup: CDR1 SNHLY, CDR2 FYNNEI. The CDR3 loop spans 13 amino acids. The V end lost 1 base, the J end lost 5 bases, and 8 bases lay between the germline ends. CDR3 nucleotides: TGTGCCAGCAGTGAAGGGAGTGATACTGAAGCTTTCTTT. Translating it yields CASSEGSDTEAFF.

The rearrangement uses TRBV29-1 and TRBJ2-7; TRBD2 is a possible D gene (5 bases). The CDR3 loop spans 14 amino acids. Deletions cut 4 bases from V and 4 bases from J, with 17 bases between. CDR1 is SQVTM, CDR2 ANQGSEA, per germline. CDR3 sequence (DNA): TGCAGCGTTGTTTCAGCGGACTTGGTATACGAGCAGTACTTC. It yields the protein CSVVSADLVYEQYF.

The chain combines TRBV6-1 with TRBJ2-3; D gene uncertain. Trimming removed 1 base at V and 0 bases at J, with 11 bases between. Germline V gene sequence: CDR1 MNHNS, CDR2 SASEGT. The CDR3 has 16 residues. The CDR3 sequence is CASSEDPARSTDTQYF. CDR3 nucleotide sequence: TGTGCCAGCAGTGAAGACCCAGCCAGAAGCACAGATACGCAGTATTTT.

V usage is TRBV27 and J usage is TRBJ2-7; 11 bases agree with TRBD2. CDR1 and CDR2 from the germline V gene are MNHEY and SMNVEV (reference sequence). The V segment lost 3 bases and the J segment 3 bases; nucleotides outside the gene matches: 4. The CDR3 runs 15 residues. The CDR3 sequence is CASSFSGTSGYEQYF. In DNA form, the CDR3 reads TGTGCCAGCAGTTTTTCCGGGACTAGCGGCTACGAGCAGTACTTC.